Listed below are T cell receptor beta chains from one sample, sequenced in a study of cytomegalovirus exposure and HLA in healthy donors. Measured with immunoSEQ multiplex PCR; TCRdb has only the in-frame clones, and not every one. This sample has approximately 180,000 clones, with roughly 80% found just once. Sequencing was performed on PBMCs. All receptors derive from a woman aged 18-29 years in good health and CMV-seronegative. CDR3s include the opening cysteine and the closing phenylalanine or tryptophan. Fields, in order: J gene, V gene, clone size, D gene, CDR3 DNA, CDR3 protein. The D gene is left open where the match is weak. The size of a clone is reported for some rows only, either as once, few or many, or as a class for expanded clones.

TRBJ2-1,TRBV7-6,-,TRBD1,TGTGCCAGCAGCTTAAGCGGGACAGGGCTGCATGAGCAGTTCTTC,CASSLSGTGLHEQFF
TRBJ2-3,TRBV11-2,-,-,TGTGCCAGCAGCTCCGGGAGCGGAAAGGCAGATACGCAGTATTTT,CASSSGSGKADTQYF
TRBJ2-1,TRBV5-5,-,TRBD1,TGTGCCAGCAGCGCGGACAGGGGGAGCTCCTACAATGAGCAGTTCTTC,CASSADRGSSYNEQFF
TRBJ2-7,TRBV7-8,once,-,TGTGCCAGCGCCCCAACAGTTTTCTACGAGCAGTACTTC,CASAPTVFYEQYF
TRBJ2-1,TRBV9,-,-,TGTGCCAGCAGCGTAGGAGCGGGCACCTACAATGAGCAGTTCTTC,CASSVGAGTYNEQFF
TRBJ1-2,TRBV9,-,-,TGTGCCAGCAGCGGCGATCTTGGTCAGGGCGGAGAGCGTAACTATGGCTACACCTTC,CASSGDLGQGGERNYGYTF
TRBJ1-2,TRBV18,-,TRBD1,TGTGCCAGCTCACCCTTGGGACAGGGGGCAAATGGCTACACCTTC,CASSPLGQGANGYTF
TRBJ2-5,TRBV9,-,-,TGTGCCAGCAGCGTAGTTCCGGAAGAGACCCAGTACTTC,CASSVVPEETQYF
TRBJ2-1,TRBV28,-,TRBD1,TGTGCCAGCAGTTTAACTTTGGGGGACAGGGAAAGTAGTGAGCAGTTCTTC,CASSLTLGDRESSEQFF
TRBJ1-5,TRBV6-5,-,-,TGTGCCAGCAGTTACTCAGGGGGGGCGGGTCAGCCCCAGCATTTT,CASSYSGGAGQPQHF
TRBJ2-6,TRBV11-2,-,TRBD1,TGTGCCAGCAGCTTAGGGACAGGGGCCGGGGCCAACGTCCTGACTTTC,CASSLGTGAGANVLTF
TRBJ2-1,TRBV7-9,-,TRBD2,TGTGCCAGCAGCTTACGGCTAGCGGAGTACAATGAGCAGTTCTTC,CASSLRLAEYNEQFF
TRBJ2-7,TRBV29-1,-,-,TGCAGCGTTGAAGAGTCGACCAGGTACGAGCAGTACTTC,CSVEESTRYEQYF
TRBJ2-7,TRBV4-3,few,TRBD1,TGCGCCAGCAGCCAAACAGGGGGTAGGAACGAGCAGTACTTC,CASSQTGGRNEQYF
TRBJ1-2,TRBV7-2,-,-,TGTGCCAGCAGCTCAGGGACATTTGGCTACACCTTC,CASSSGTFGYTF
TRBJ2-7,TRBV29-1,-,TRBD2,TGCAGCGTTGAACTGACTAGCGGGATGGGGCGGGAGCAGTACTTC,CSVELTSGMGREQYF
TRBJ2-3,TRBV7-2,-,-,TGTGCCAGCAGCTTAGAGCCAGGACTCAGCACAGATACGCAGTATTTT,CASSLEPGLSTDTQYF
TRBJ1-1,TRBV28,-,-,TGTGCCAGCAGTTACCGGTCGGGGACTGAAGCTTTCTTT,CASSYRSGTEAFF
TRBJ2-5,TRBV29-1,-,TRBD2,TGCAGCGGCACCGGGACTAGCGGGAGGGCCCAAGAGACCCAGTACTTC,CSGTGTSGRAQETQYF
TRBJ2-3,TRBV7-2,-,TRBD1,TGTGCCAGCAGCTTAGGGCTAGTGTACAGGGGCTCAATCACAGATACGCAGTATTTT,CASSLGLVYRGSITDTQYF
TRBJ2-1,TRBV4-3,-,-,TGCGCCAGCAGCCAAGAAGGTCGCCTAACGGGCAATGAGCAGTTCTTC,CASSQEGRLTGNEQFF
TRBJ2-3,TRBV4-2,-,TRBD2,TGTGCCAGCAGTCCCGGACTAGCGGATTCAGATACGCAGTATTTT,CASSPGLADSDTQYF
TRBJ2-1,TRBV30,-,TRBD2,TGTGCCTGGAGCCGGGTAGCGGGAGGTAGTGAGCAGTTCTTC,CAWSRVAGGSEQFF
TRBJ2-7,TRBV27,once,-,TGTGCCAGCAGTTTCAGGTCTGCGGGGTTCGGCGAGCAGTACTTC,CASSFRSAGFGEQYF
TRBJ1-1,TRBV19,few,TRBD1,TGTGCCAGTAGTGACCAGGGGGGAGGCACTGAAGCTTTCTTT,CASSDQGGGTEAFF
TRBJ2-7,TRBV29-1,-,TRBD1,TGCAGCGTTGAAGTCGGGACAGCTGTTAGGTACTTC,CSVEVGTAVRYF
TRBJ2-7,TRBV18,-,TRBD1,TGTGCCAGCTCTCTGTTCTCCGGGACAGAAACCTACGAGCAGTACTTC,CASSLFSGTETYEQYF
TRBJ2-1,TRBV28,-,-,TGTGCCAGCAGTTTATTGCGGAGCCTCTACAATGAGCAGTTCTTC,CASSLLRSLYNEQFF
TRBJ2-3,TRBV18,-,-,TGTGCCAGCTCACCGGTTTCCCCGGCAGGGTTAAATACGCAGTATTTT,CASSPVSPAGLNTQYF
TRBJ1-3,TRBV2,few,TRBD1,TGTGCCAGCAGTGAGACCCCGGGACAGGGAAACACCATATATTTT,CASSETPGQGNTIYF
TRBJ2-1,TRBV9,-,TRBD2,TGTGCCAGCAGAAGAACTAGCGGGAGGCACAATGAGCAGTTCTTC,CASRRTSGRHNEQFF
TRBJ1-1,TRBV11-3,-,-,TGTGCCAGCAGCTTAGATCCCAGGGAGGGGATGAACACTGAAGCTTTCTTT,CASSLDPREGMNTEAFF
TRBJ2-7,TRBV27,-,TRBD2,TGTGCCAGCAGATTATTGAATCCACTAGCGTTAACCTACGAGCAGTACTTC,CASRLLNPLALTYEQYF
TRBJ2-6,TRBV27,-,TRBD2,TGTGCCAGCAGCCCATTCAGACTAGCGGGACGCTCTGGGGCCAACGTCCTGACTTTC,CASSPFRLAGRSGANVLTF
TRBJ2-1,TRBV7-9,-,TRBD1,TGTGCCAGCAGCTCCCAAGGGGGCGAGCAGTTCTTC,CASSSQGGEQFF
TRBJ1-1,TRBV30,-,TRBD1,TGTGCCCATCGAACAGGGGGCGGCACTGAAGCTTTCTTT,CAHRTGGGTEAFF
TRBJ2-5,TRBV6-1,few,TRBD2,TGTGCCAGCAGCGCCACTAGCGGGAGTACCGAGACCCAGTACTTC,CASSATSGSTETQYF
TRBJ1-2,TRBV15,-,-,TGTGCCACCAGCAGAGATTCCGCGGACAGAATCTATGGCTACACCTTC,CATSRDSADRIYGYTF
TRBJ1-1,TRBV11-3,-,-,TGTGCCAGCAGCTTACGAGGGTTGTGGGGTCAAATGAACACTGAAGCTTTCTTT,CASSLRGLWGQMNTEAFF
TRBJ2-3,TRBV5-1,-,-,TGCGCCAGCAGCTTGGGGCCGGGGAGCACAGATACGCAGTATTTT,CASSLGPGSTDTQYF
TRBJ1-1,TRBV5-6,-,-,TGTGCCAGCAGCTTGTTAGGGGCTGGAGACACTGAAGCTTTCTTT,CASSLLGAGDTEAFF
TRBJ2-1,TRBV4-3,-,-,TGCGCCAGCAGCCTGGGCCCGGCCTCCTACAATGAGCAGTTCTTC,CASSLGPASYNEQFF
TRBJ1-1,TRBV28,-,-,TGTGCCAGCAGTACTCAGGGGAAAACTGAAGCTTTCTTT,CASSTQGKTEAFF
TRBJ1-2,TRBV12-5,-,-,TGTGCTAGTGGTTTGCCCCTTGAGGGAAGCATTAGTGGCTACACCTTC,CASGLPLEGSISGYTF
TRBJ2-1,TRBV4-3,-,-,TGCGCCAGCAGCCAAGAGTGGTGGGCTAGCACCCAGCAGTTCTTC,CASSQEWWASTQQFF
TRBJ2-1,TRBV25-1,once,TRBD2,TGTGCCAGCAGTGAATGGGACTATTGGGGGGGAAATGAGCAGTTCTTC,CASSEWDYWGGNEQFF
TRBJ2-5,TRBV28,-,TRBD2,TGTGCCAGCAGTCTAGTAGCGGGAGACGGGGAGACCCAGTACTTC,CASSLVAGDGETQYF
TRBJ2-1,TRBV5-1,-,TRBD2,TGCGCCAGCAGCTCCCCGGGACTAGCGGCCTACAATGAGCAGTTCTTC,CASSSPGLAAYNEQFF
TRBJ2-3,TRBV28,-,-,TGTGCCAGCAGTTTAATTGTAAGCACAGATACGCAGTATTTT,CASSLIVSTDTQYF
TRBJ1-6,TRBV30,-,-,TGTGCCTGGATGCGTGGTTCCTATAATTCACCCCTCCACTTT,CAWMRGSYNSPLHF
TRBJ1-1,TRBV28,-,TRBD1,TGTGCCAGCAGTTCCCCCGGGACAGGGAACACTGAAGCTTTCTTT,CASSSPGTGNTEAFF
TRBJ2-1,TRBV9,-,-,TGTGCCAGCAGCGTAGGACTGGACATGAACAATGAGCAGTTCTTC,CASSVGLDMNNEQFF
TRBJ1-1,TRBV10-2,few,TRBD1,TGCGCCAGCAGTGGGGACAGTTTGAACACTGAAGCTTTCTTT,CASSGDSLNTEAFF
TRBJ2-1,TRBV29-1,-,-,TGCAGCCTCCGCCCTGGGACTGAATACAATGAGCAGTTCTTC,CSLRPGTEYNEQFF
TRBJ1-1,TRBV19,-,-,TGTGCCAGTAGTATGACAGGATTCACTGAAGCTTTCTTT,CASSMTGFTEAFF